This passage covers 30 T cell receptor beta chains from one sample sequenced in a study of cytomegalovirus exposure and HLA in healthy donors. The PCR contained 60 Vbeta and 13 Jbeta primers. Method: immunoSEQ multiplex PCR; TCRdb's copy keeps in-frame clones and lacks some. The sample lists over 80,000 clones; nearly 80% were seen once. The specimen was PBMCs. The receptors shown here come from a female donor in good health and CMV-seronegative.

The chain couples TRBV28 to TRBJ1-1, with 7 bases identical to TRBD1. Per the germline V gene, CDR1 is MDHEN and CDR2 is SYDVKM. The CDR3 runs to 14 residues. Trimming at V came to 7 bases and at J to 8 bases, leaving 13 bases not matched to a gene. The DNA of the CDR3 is TGTGCCAGCACCCCTTCCGGGCGGGGACAGGAAGCTTTCTTT. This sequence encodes CASTPSGRGQEAFF.

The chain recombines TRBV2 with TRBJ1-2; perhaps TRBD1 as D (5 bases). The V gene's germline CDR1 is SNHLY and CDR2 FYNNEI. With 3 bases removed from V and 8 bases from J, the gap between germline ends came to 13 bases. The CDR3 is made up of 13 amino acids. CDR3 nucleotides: TGTGCCAGCAGTGAGGCCAGGGATGGAGGCTACACCTTC. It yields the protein CASSEARDGGYTF.

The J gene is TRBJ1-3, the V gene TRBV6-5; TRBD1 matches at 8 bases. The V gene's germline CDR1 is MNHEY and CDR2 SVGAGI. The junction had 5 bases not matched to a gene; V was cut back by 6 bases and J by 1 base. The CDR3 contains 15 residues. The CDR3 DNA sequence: TGTGCCAGCAGCACCCAGGGGGCGTCTGGAAACACCATATATTTT. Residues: CASSTQGASGNTIYF.

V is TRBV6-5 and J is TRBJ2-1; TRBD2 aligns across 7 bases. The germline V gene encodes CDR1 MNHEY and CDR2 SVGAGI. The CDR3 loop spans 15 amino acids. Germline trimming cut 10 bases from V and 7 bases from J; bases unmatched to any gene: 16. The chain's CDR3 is CATRFVGGPWNEQFF. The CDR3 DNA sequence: TGTGCCACCCGATTCGTGGGAGGGCCTTGGAATGAGCAGTTCTTC.

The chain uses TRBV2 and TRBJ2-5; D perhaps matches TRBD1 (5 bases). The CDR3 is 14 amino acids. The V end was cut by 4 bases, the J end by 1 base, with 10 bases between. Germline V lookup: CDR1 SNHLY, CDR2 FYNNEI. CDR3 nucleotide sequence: TGTGCCAGCAGTGTTCAGGGTTTCCAAGAGACCCAGTACTTC. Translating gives CASSVQGFQETQYF. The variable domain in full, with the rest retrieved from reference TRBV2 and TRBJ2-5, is EPEVTQTPSHQVTQMGQEVILRCVPISNHLYFYWYRQILGQKVEFLVSFYNNEISEKSEIFDDQFSVERPDGSNFTLKIRSTKLEDSAMYFCASSVQGFQETQYFGPGTRLLVL.

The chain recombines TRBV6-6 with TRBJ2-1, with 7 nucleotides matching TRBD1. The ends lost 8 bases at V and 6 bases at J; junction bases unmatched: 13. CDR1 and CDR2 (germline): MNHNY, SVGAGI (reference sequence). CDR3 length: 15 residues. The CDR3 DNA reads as TGTGCCAGCCTCCCGACAGGGACGATTAGCAATGAGCAGTTCTTC. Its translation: CASLPTGTISNEQFF.

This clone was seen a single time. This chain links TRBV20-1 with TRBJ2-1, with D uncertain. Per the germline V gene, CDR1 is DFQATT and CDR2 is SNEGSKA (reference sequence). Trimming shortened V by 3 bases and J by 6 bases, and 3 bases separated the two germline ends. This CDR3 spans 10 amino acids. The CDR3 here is CSASSNEQFF. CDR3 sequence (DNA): TGCAGTGCTAGCAGCAATGAGCAGTTCTTC.

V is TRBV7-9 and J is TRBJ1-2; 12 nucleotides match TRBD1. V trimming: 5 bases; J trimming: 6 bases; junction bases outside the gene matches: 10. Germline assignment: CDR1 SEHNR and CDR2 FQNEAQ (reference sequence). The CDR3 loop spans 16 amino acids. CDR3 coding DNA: TGTGCCAGCAGCCCGGGACAGGGGGCAGATATTCATGGCTACACCTTC. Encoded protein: CASSPGQGADIHGYTF.

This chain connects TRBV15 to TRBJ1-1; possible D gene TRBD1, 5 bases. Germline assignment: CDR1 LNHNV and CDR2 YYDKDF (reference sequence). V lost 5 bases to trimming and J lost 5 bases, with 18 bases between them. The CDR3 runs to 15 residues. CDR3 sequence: CATSGVDRGRTEAFF. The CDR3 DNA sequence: TGTGCCACCAGCGGTGTCGACCGGGGGAGGACTGAAGCTTTCTTT.

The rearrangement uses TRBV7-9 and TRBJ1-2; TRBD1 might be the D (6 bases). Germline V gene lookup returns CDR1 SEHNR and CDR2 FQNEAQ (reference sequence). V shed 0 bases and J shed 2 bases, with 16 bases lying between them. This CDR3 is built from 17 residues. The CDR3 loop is CASSLAGGQGLNYGYTF. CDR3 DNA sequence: TGTGCCAGCAGCTTAGCGGGGGGGCAGGGCCTCAACTATGGCTACACCTTC.

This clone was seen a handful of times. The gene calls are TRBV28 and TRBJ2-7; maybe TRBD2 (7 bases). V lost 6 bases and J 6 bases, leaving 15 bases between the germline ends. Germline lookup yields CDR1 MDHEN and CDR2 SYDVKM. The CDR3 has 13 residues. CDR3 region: CASRRGPPFEQYF. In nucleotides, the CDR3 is TGTGCCAGCAGGCGGGGGCCCCCCTTCGAGCAGTACTTC.

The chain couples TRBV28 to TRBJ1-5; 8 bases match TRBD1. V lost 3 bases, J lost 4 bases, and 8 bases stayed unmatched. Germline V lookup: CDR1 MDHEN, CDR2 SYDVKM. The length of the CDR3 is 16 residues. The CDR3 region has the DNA TGTGCCAGCAGTTTGGGGTCCAGGGGGCCTAATCAGCCCCAGCATTTT. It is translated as CASSLGSRGPNQPQHF.

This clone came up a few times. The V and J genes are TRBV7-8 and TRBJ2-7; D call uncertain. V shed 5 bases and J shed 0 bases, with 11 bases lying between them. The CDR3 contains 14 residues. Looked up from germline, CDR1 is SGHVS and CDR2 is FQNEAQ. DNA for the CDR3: TGTGCCAGCAGCATACAGATAAGCTCCTACGAGCAGTACTTC. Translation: CASSIQISSYEQYF.

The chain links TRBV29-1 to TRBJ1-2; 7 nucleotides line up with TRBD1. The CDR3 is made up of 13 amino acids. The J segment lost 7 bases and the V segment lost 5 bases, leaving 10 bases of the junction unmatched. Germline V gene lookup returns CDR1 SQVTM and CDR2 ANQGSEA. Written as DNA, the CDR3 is TGCAGCGTTACATCCTTGGGACAGTCTGGCTACACCTTC. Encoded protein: CSVTSLGQSGYTF. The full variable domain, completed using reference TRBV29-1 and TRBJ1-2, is SAVISQKPSRDICQRGTSLTIQCQVDSQVTMMFWYRQQPGQSLTLIATANQGSEATYESGFVIDKFPISRPNLTFSTLTVSNMSPEDSSIYLCSVTSLGQSGYTFGSGTRLTVV.

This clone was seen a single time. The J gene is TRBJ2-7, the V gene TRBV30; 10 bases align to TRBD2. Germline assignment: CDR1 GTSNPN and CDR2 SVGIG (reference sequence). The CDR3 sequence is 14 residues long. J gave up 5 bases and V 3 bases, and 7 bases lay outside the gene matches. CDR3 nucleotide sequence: TGTGCCTGGAGCCGGGGGACTAGCGTAAACGAGCAGTACTTC. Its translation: CAWSRGTSVNEQYF. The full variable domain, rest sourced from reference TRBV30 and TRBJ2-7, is SQTIHQWPATLVQPVGSPLSLECTVEGTSNPNLYWYRQAAGRGLQLLFYSVGIGQISSEVPQNLSASRPQDRQFILSSKKLLLSDSGFYLCAWSRGTSVNEQYFGPGTRLTVT.

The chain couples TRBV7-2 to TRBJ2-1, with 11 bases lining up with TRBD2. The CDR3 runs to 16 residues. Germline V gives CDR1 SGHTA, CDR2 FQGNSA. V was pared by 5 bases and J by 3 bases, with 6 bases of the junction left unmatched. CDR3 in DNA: TGTGCCAGCAGCGAAGGGGGGACTAGCGGCTACAATGAGCAGTTCTTC. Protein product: CASSEGGTSGYNEQFF.

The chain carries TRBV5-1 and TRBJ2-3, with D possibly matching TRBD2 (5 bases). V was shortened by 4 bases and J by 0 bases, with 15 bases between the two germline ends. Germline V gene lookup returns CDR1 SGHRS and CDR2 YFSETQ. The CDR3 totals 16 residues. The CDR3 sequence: CASSLIGLPSTDTQYF. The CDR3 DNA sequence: TGCGCCAGCAGCCTCATCGGACTTCCTAGCACAGATACGCAGTATTTT.

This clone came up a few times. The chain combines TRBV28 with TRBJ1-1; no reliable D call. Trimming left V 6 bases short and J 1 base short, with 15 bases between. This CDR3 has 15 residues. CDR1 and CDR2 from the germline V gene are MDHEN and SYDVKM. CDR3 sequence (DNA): TGTGCCAGCAGCACTAGACCTTGGGGGAACACTGAAGCTTTCTTT. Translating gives CASSTRPWGNTEAFF.

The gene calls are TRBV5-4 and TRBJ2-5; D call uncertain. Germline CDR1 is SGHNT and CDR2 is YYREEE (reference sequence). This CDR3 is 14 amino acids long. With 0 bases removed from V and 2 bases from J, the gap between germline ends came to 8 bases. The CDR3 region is CASSLGQTQETQYF. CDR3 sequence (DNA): TGTGCCAGCAGCTTGGGTCAGACTCAAGAGACCCAGTACTTC.

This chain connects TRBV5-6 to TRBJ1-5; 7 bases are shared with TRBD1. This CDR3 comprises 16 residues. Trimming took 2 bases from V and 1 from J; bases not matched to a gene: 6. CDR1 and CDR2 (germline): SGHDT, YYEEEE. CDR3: CASSLTGEGSNQPQHF. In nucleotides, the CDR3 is TGTGCCAGCAGCTTAACAGGGGAAGGAAGCAATCAGCCCCAGCATTTT.

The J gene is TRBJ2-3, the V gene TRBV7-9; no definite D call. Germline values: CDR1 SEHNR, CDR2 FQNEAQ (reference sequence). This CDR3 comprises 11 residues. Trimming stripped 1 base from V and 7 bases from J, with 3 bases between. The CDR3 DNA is TGTGCCAGCAGCTTAGTCTATACGCAGTATTTT. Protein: CASSLVYTQYF.

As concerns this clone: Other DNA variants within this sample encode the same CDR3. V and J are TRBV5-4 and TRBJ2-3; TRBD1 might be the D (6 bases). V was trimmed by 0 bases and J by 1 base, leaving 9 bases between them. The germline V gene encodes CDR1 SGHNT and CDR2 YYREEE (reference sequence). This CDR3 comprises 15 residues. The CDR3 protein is CASSLDPGGTDTQYF. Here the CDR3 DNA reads TGTGCCAGCAGCTTGGATCCAGGGGGCACAGATACGCAGTATTTT.

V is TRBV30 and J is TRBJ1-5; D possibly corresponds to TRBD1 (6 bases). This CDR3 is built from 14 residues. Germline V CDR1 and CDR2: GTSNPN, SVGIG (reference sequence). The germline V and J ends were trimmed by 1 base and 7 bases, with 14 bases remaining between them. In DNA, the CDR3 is TGTGCCTGGAGTGGCCCAGGGGTTGCCCAGCCCCAGCATTTT. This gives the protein CAWSGPGVAQPQHF.

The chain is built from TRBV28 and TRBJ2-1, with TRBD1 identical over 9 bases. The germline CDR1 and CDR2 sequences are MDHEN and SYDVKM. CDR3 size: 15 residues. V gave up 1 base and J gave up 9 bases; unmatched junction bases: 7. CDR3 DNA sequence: TGTGCCAGCAGTTTATATGACAGGGGGTTCAGTGAGCAGTTCTTC. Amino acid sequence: CASSLYDRGFSEQFF.

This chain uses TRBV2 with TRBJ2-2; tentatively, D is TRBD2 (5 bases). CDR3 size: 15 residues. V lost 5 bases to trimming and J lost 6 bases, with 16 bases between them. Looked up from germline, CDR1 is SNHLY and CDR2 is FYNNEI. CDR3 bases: TGTGCCAGCAGTAGCCGAGGGCAGGATTCCGGGGAGCTGTTTTTT. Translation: CASSSRGQDSGELFF.

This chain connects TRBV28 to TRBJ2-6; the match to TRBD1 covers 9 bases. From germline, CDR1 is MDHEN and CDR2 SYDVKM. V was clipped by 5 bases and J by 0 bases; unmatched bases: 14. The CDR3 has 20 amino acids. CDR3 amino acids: CASSLRQGVLSLSGANVLTF. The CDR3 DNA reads TGTGCCAGCAGTCTCCGACAGGGGGTACTCTCTCTCTCTGGGGCCAACGTCCTGACTTTC. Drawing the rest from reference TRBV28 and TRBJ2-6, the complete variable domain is DVKVTQSSRYLVKRTGEKVFLECVQDMDHENMFWYRQDPGLGLRLIYFSYDVKMKEKGDIPEGYSVSREKKERFSLILESASTNQTSMYLCASSLRQGVLSLSGANVLTFGAGSRLTVL.

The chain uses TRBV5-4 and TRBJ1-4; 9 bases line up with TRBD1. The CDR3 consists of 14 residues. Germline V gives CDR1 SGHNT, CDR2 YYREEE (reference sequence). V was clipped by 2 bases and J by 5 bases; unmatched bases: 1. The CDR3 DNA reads TGTGCCAGCAGCTTAGACAGGGGGAATGAAAAACTGTTTTTT. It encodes CASSLDRGNEKLFF. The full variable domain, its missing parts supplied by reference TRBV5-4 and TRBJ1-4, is ETGVTQSPTHLIKTRGQQVTLRCSSQSGHNTVSWYQQALGQGPQFIFQYYREEENGRGNFPPRFSGLQFPNYSSELNVNALELDDSALYLCASSLDRGNEKLFFGSGTQLSVL.

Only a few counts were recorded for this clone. The CDR3 region is CASSLAGNYGYTF. CDR3 coding DNA: TGCGCCAGCAGCTTGGCCGGGAACTATGGCTACACCTTC. The chain joins TRBV5-1 to TRBJ1-2; D remains ambiguous. With 0 bases removed from V and 2 bases from J, the gap between germline ends came to 5 bases. Germline V gives CDR1 SGHRS, CDR2 YFSETQ. This CDR3 is built from 13 residues.

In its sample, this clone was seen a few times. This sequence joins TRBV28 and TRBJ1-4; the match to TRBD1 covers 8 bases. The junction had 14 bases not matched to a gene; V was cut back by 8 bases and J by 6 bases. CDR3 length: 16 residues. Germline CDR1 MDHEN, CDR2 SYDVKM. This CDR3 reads CASRSRRTGGDEKLFF. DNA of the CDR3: TGTGCCAGCCGTTCGAGGCGAACAGGGGGAGATGAAAAACTGTTTTTT.

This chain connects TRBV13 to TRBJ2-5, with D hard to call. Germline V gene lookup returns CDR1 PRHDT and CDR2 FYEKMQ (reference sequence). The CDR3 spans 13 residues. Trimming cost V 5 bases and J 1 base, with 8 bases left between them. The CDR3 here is CASSLTPQETQYF. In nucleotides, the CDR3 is TGTGCCAGCAGCCTAACCCCCCAAGAGACCCAGTACTTC.